Shown below are 19 T cell receptor beta chains from a single sample sequenced in a study of cytomegalovirus exposure and HLA in healthy donors. Repertoires were generated with immunoSEQ multiplex PCR, while TCRdb's copy carries only in-frame clones and drops some. Of about 360,000 clones in the sample, approximately 90% were seen once. The sample was PBMCs. The receptors originated from a woman under 30 in good health and CMV-seronegative.

The gene calls are TRBV19 and TRBJ1-1, with D tentatively TRBD1 (6 bases). The CDR3 has 13 residues. The V end lost 7 bases, the J end lost 10 bases, and 19 bases lay between the germline ends. Germline values: CDR1 LNHDA, CDR2 SQIVND (reference sequence). In DNA, the CDR3 is TGTGCCAGTACACTAAACAGGGCGGTATCAGCTTTCTTT. Translation: CASTLNRAVSAFF. The full variable domain, in which reference TRBV19 and TRBJ1-1 provide the parts outside the CDR3, is DGGITQSPKYLFRKEGQNVTLSCEQNLNHDAMYWYRQDPGQGLRLIYYSQIVNDFQKGDIAEGYSVSREKKESFPLTVTSAQKNPTAFYLCASTLNRAVSAFFGQGTRLTVV.

The chain has TRBV9 and TRBJ2-7, with D perhaps TRBD1 (6 bases). The CDR3 is 13 amino acids. V was pared by 4 bases and J by 6 bases, with 14 bases between. Germline V gives CDR1 SGDLS, CDR2 YYNGEE. CDR3 loop: CASSWGTRGEQYF. The CDR3 DNA reads TGTGCCAGCAGCTGGGGAACCAGGGGCGAGCAGTACTTC.

The chain joins TRBV1 to TRBJ2-1; the DNA was not used to check the table's D call, TRBD2. TRBV1 is assigned pseudogene status. There are 14 residues in the CDR3. The CDR3 coding sequence is TGCACCAGCAGATCTAGCGTAGGGGTACATGAGCAGTTCTTC. This sequence encodes CTSRSSVGVHEQFF.

The DNA for the CDR3 is TGTGCCAGCGGGGGGATCCCTGGCACTGAAGCTTTCTTT. This gives the protein CASGGIPGTEAFF. V gene TRBV9 combines with J gene TRBJ1-1; D is possibly TRBD1 (5 bases). Germline assignment: CDR1 SGDLS and CDR2 YYNGEE. The CDR3 runs to 13 residues. V was cut by 7 bases and J by 4 bases, with 14 bases left in between.

The chain combines TRBV10-1 with TRBJ1-5; D remains unclear. Germline V gene sequence: CDR1 WNHNN, CDR2 SYGVQD (reference sequence). V was clipped by 7 bases and J by 2 bases, with 12 bases between them. CDR3 length equals 14 residues. The CDR3 bases are TGCGCCAGCATCAAACGGGGATGCAATCAGCCCCAGCATTTT. This sequence encodes CASIKRGCNQPQHF.

V is TRBV15 and J is TRBJ2-7; TRBD1 matches at 7 bases. Per the germline V gene, CDR1 is LNHNV and CDR2 is YYDKDF (reference sequence). The CDR3 contains 14 residues. The junction had 12 bases not matched to a gene; V was cut back by 9 bases and J by 4 bases. The CDR3 DNA sequence: TGTGCCACTCGAAACAGGGGCGCAGGATACGAGCAGTACTTC. It yields the protein CATRNRGAGYEQYF.

The rearrangement uses TRBV7-2 and TRBJ2-5; 7 bases line up with TRBD2. Per the germline V gene, CDR1 is SGHTA and CDR2 is FQGNSA. V trimming: 1 base; J trimming: 2 bases; junction bases outside the gene matches: 7. This CDR3 region has 16 residues. CDR3 residues: CASSLGVAGSQETQYF. The CDR3 bases are TGTGCCAGCAGCTTAGGAGTAGCGGGTTCTCAAGAGACCCAGTACTTC.

V and J are TRBV5-6 and TRBJ2-7, with D uncertain. This CDR3 has 14 residues. In germline, CDR1 is SGHDT, CDR2 YYEEEE. Trimming took 0 bases from V and 0 from J, leaving 7 bases between them. CDR3 residues: CASSLGDSSYEQYF. In nucleotides, the CDR3 is TGTGCCAGCAGCTTGGGAGATAGCTCCTACGAGCAGTACTTC.

This clone was seen once. The chain carries TRBV9 and TRBJ2-7, with 8 bases identical to TRBD2. The CDR3 runs 15 residues. V dropped 2 bases and J dropped 2; count of bases not matched to a gene: 6. CDR1 and CDR2 from the germline V gene are SGDLS and YYNGEE. The CDR3 spells CASSVDGGAPYEQYF. In DNA form, the CDR3 reads TGTGCCAGCAGCGTTGACGGGGGGGCACCCTACGAGCAGTACTTC.

The V and J genes are TRBV19 and TRBJ1-1; 7 bases match TRBD1. Germline CDR1 LNHDA, CDR2 SQIVND (reference sequence). The CDR3 is made up of 16 amino acids. The J segment lost 3 bases and the V segment lost 6 bases, leaving 13 bases of the junction unmatched. In DNA, the CDR3 is TGTGCCAGTAGCCTATTTAACAGGGGAGGTTACACTGAAGCTTTCTTT. Its translation is CASSLFNRGGYTEAFF.

This clone has only a few counts. V and J are TRBV9 and TRBJ1-6; possibly TRBD1 for D (5 bases). The germline CDR1 and CDR2 sequences are SGDLS and YYNGEE. V was trimmed by 2 bases and J by 6 bases, leaving 12 bases between them. This CDR3 comprises 15 residues. CDR3 nucleotide sequence: TGTGCCAGCAGCGTGAGTGGGGGGATTAATTCACCCCTCCACTTT. Its translation is CASSVSGGINSPLHF.

The chain employs TRBV2 and TRBJ1-2; 9 nucleotides align to TRBD1. Germline V CDR1 and CDR2: SNHLY, FYNNEI. CDR3 length: 13 residues. Trimming cost V 5 bases and J 8 bases; bases outside gene matches: 6. The CDR3 is CASSSGTGWGYTF. The DNA for the CDR3 is TGTGCCAGCAGTTCCGGGACAGGGTGGGGCTACACCTTC.

The chain has TRBV7-9 and TRBJ2-1; 8 positions match TRBD1. CDR1 and CDR2 from the germline V gene are SEHNR and FQNEAQ (reference sequence). Trimming cost V 7 bases and J 0 bases; bases outside gene matches: 14. This CDR3 has 18 amino acids. The CDR3 DNA reads TGTGCCAGCACCCCTACAGGGGGATGGGGAAGCTCCTACAATGAGCAGTTCTTC. The encoded protein is CASTPTGGWGSSYNEQFF. The full variable domain, rest sourced from reference TRBV7-9 and TRBJ2-1, is DTGVSQNPRHKITKRGQNVTFRCDPISEHNRLYWYRQTLGQGPEFLTYFQNEAQLEKSRLLSDRFSAERPKGSFSTLEIQRTEQGDSAMYLCASTPTGGWGSSYNEQFFGPGTRLTVL.

The chain is built from TRBV27 and TRBJ2-1; tentative D call: TRBD2 (7 bases). V lost 3 bases and J lost 7, with 19 bases in between. The CDR3 runs 16 residues. Germline CDR1 and CDR2: MNHEY and SMNVEV (reference sequence). Written as DNA, the CDR3 is TGTGCCAGCAGTTTTCAGGAGAGGGGGGGTGGAAATGAGCAGTTCTTC. It specifies CASSFQERGGGNEQFF.

The chain has TRBV5-4 and TRBJ1-6, with 7 nucleotides matching TRBD1. Germline trimming cut 4 bases from V and 0 bases from J; bases unmatched to any gene: 7. This CDR3 comprises 17 residues. Germline CDR1 SGHNT, CDR2 YYREEE (reference sequence). Here the CDR3 reads CASSLYTGDSYNSPLHF. CDR3 nucleotides: TGTGCCAGCAGCCTCTACACAGGGGACTCCTATAATTCACCCCTCCACTTT.

V and J are TRBV5-6 and TRBJ1-5; D unresolved. Trimming cost V 2 bases and J 1 base, with 7 bases left between them. Germline loops: CDR1 SGHDT, CDR2 YYEEEE. The CDR3 is 14 residues long. The CDR3 is CASSFRQSNQPQHF. CDR3 sequence (DNA): TGTGCCAGCAGCTTTCGTCAGAGCAATCAGCCCCAGCATTTT.

The chain combines TRBV5-1 with TRBJ2-2, with D tentatively TRBD2 (6 bases). Deletions cut 1 base from V and 1 base from J, with 8 bases between. CDR1 is SGHRS and CDR2 is YFSETQ in the germline V gene. The length of the CDR3 is 15 residues. The CDR3 region is CASSLTSRNTGELFF. The CDR3 region has the DNA TGCGCCAGCAGCTTGACTAGCCGGAACACCGGGGAGCTGTTTTTT.

The chain has TRBV27 and TRBJ2-3, with 10 positions matching TRBD2. Germline lookup yields CDR1 MNHEY and CDR2 SMNVEV (reference sequence). This CDR3 has 16 amino acids. J gave up 3 bases and V 2 bases, and 5 bases lay outside the gene matches. The chain's CDR3 is CASSLLAGAVTDTQYF. CDR3 in DNA: TGTGCCAGCAGTTTACTAGCGGGAGCAGTGACAGATACGCAGTATTTT.

This chain uses TRBV4-1 with TRBJ2-3, with 9 nucleotides matching TRBD2. The germline gives CDR1 MGHRA, CDR2 YSYEKL. CDR3 length: 16 residues. The ends lost 4 bases at V and 3 bases at J; junction bases unmatched: 8. The CDR3 here is CASSLSGGRVTDTQYF. The CDR3, as DNA: TGCGCCAGCAGCCTCAGCGGGGGGCGGGTTACAGATACGCAGTATTTT.